Here is one T cell receptor beta chain with its context. No antigen is known for it. Per-nucleotide qualities are absent, and no much larger clonotype sits a single base away. This entry is derived from a study of T cell responses to AZD1222 COVID-19 vaccine (dated by TCRdb to the early 2020s). Turning to the overall study: A total of about 230 trial participants underwent TCR sequencing, of whom nearly 210 received two doses of AZD1222 and roughly 25 received two doses of the MenACWY control vaccine. Enrollment into the trials was organized by age into subgroups of 18-55, 56-69 and 70-plus years, and those subgroups contained about 150, 27 and 61 TCR-sequenced participants, respectively. Here is what the overall study found, with its caveats: Epitopes outside the regions mutated in the B.1.351 and B.1.1.7 variants were reportedly recognized by nearly half of the unique spike-specific TCRs. The 56-69-year group was small, and its depth increase did not reach significance, likely because of low power. Conclusions about previously exposed vaccinees are limited because only five to seven AZD1222 recipients were SARS-CoV-2 seropositive at baseline. Spike-specific TCR breadth and depth rose significantly after two AZD1222 doses compared with day 0 and with MenACWY recipients. Vaccine-associated CD4 TCRs spanned the whole spike protein, with dominant responses in regions 160-218 and 743-854. No day 14 peak-response samples were available, so repertoires were characterized only after the peak T cell response. Most participants were white British and females outnumbered males, and the authors suggested that clonal diversity may have been underestimated.

The CDR3 regions of human TCRbeta chains were analyzed by immunosequencing. As for how the authors treated the data: TCRs in the repertoires were matched against a reference library of SARS-CoV-2-specific TCRs that had been generated with the MIRA antigen-specificity platform. Breadth was defined as the fraction of unique TCRs that were SARS-CoV-2-associated. Depth was defined as the fraction of total T cells that were SARS-CoV-2-associated. Using the MIRA data, each spike-specific TCR was mapped to the spike region that the TCR reacts to and placed in a CD4 or CD8 class. Log10-transformed breadth and depth values were compared by one-way ANOVA with Sidak's multiple comparisons tests. TCRdb took over this immuneACCESS table, retaining in-frame rearrangements with V and J assigned. Such tables are incomplete; in checked studies, under half of the missing clones stem from an unresolved V gene, and the remainder is unexplained. The D gene and trimming were derived from the DNA, and the V and J assignments and clone size from that table. The sample records about 77,000 clones, about 92% of which are singletons. The ten biggest clones cover approximately 5% of the sample.

What the time point label conveys for this sample: about 28 days (+/-7) after the second vaccine dose. AZD1222 recipients whose second dose came at about 4 weeks and those whose second dose came at about 12 weeks were combined into one group, since spike-specific TCR depth and breadth did not differ between the two schedules. Vaccinee samples came from UK trials COV001 and COV002, including a single-blind randomized controlled phase 2/3 trial of AZD1222 (ChAdOx1 nCoV-19) in healthy adults. For TCRbeta chain sequencing, PBMC samples were collected from trial participants at day 0 and at day 28 after the second dose. Here the sequenced sample was peripheral blood, taken 28 days after the second AZD1222 dose. This TCR was recovered from an adult who received the AZD1222 COVID-19 vaccine.

The CDR3 sequence is CASSPQPGQGGEQYF. The DNA reads TGCGCCAGCAGCCCGCAACCGGGACAGGGGGGCGAGCAGTACTTC. The chain couples TRBV5-1 to TRBJ2-7; 11 bases in the junction line up with TRBD1. The germline V gene supplies CDR1 SGHRS and CDR2 YFSETQ. Taken from cysteine to phenylalanine, the CDR3 has 15 residues. Just the 45-base CDR3 DNA is kept, in frame starting at base 1. V trim: 4 bases; J trim: 6 bases; unmatched bases: 9.